This TCR beta chain stems from a study of cytomegalovirus exposure and HLA in healthy donors. Study in general: Among the 398 genotyped donors, over 70% were placed in the Caucasian-associated ancestry cluster. Study results and limitations: The study put about 180 TCR beta chains on its list as cytomegalovirus-associated.

PCR used 60 Vbeta primers and 13 Jbeta primers. Clones were sequenced by immunoSEQ multiplex PCR, and TCRdb holds only the in-frame ones, with some missing. This sample has about 140,000 clones, with more than 60% found just once. This clone was counted once. What it binds is not known. This CDR3 contains 14 residues. The V gene end was trimmed by 6 bases and the J gene end by 4 bases; junction bases not matched to a gene: 9. Germline loops: CDR1 SQVTM, CDR2 ANQGSEA. The chain joins TRBV29-1 to TRBJ1-2; 9 positions match TRBD1. The sequence came from a man in his forties in good health and CMV-seronegative. The specimen was PBMCs. As DNA, the CDR3 is TGCAGCGTCCAACCGGACAGGGGAGTCTATGGCTACACCTTC. Protein sequence: CSVQPDRGVYGYTF.